This T cell receptor beta chain was identified during a study of identical twins. TCRdb itself ran the 5' RACE reads through MiXCR, one entry per CDR3 protein. The repertoire includes about 220,000 distinct CDR3 sequences, around 7.6% of them detected once, and over 5% sits in the top ten. This clonotype was detected ten times or more. The ends were cut back, 5 bases at V and 0 bases at J, with 16 bases in the middle. This CDR3 region has 16 residues. These data also featured in a second study, about yellow fever vaccine responses in identical twins.

The gene calls are TRBV12-3 or TRBV12-4 and TRBJ1-2, with D possibly being TRBD1 (5 bases). This sequence was found in a woman between 18 and 29 years old in good health. The specimen was CD8+ T cells sorted from blood. Here the CDR3 DNA reads TGTGCCAGCAGTCCGCTCCCAGGGCTCTCTAACTATGGCTACACCTTC. Protein: CASSPLPGLSNYGYTF.